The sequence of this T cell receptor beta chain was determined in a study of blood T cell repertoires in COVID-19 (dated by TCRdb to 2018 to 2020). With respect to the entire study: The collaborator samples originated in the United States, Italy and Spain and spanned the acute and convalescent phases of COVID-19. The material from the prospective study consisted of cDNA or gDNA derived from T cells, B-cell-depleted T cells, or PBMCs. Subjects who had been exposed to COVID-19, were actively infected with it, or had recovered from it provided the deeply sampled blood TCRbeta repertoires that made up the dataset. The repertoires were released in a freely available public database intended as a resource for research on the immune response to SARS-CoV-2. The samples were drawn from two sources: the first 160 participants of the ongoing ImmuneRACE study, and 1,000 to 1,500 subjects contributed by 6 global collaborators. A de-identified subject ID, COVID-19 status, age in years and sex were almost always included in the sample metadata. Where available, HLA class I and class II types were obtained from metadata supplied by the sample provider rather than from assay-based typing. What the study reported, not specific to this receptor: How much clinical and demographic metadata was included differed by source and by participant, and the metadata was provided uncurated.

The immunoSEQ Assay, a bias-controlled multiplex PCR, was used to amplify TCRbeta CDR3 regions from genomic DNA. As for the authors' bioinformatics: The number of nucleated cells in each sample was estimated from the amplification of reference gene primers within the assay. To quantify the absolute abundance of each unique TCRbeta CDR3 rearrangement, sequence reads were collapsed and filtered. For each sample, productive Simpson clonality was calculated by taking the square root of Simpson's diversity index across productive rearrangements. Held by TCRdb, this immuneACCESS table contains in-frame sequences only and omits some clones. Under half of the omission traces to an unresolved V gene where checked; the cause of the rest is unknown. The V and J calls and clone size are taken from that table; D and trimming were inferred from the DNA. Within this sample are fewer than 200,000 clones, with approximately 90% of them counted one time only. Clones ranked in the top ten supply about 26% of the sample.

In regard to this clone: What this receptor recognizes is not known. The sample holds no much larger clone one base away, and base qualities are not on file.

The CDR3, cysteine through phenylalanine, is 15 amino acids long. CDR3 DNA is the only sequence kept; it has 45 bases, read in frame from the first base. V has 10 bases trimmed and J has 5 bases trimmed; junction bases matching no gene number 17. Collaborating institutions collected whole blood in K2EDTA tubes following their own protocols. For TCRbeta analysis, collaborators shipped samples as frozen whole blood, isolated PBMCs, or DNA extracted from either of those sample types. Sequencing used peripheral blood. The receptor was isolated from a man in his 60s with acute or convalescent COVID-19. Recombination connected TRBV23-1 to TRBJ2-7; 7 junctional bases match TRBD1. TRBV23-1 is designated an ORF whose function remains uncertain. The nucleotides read TGCGCCACACAGGGGAAGTGGTTGGCTGTCCACGAGCAGTACTTC. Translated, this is CATQGKWLAVHEQYF.